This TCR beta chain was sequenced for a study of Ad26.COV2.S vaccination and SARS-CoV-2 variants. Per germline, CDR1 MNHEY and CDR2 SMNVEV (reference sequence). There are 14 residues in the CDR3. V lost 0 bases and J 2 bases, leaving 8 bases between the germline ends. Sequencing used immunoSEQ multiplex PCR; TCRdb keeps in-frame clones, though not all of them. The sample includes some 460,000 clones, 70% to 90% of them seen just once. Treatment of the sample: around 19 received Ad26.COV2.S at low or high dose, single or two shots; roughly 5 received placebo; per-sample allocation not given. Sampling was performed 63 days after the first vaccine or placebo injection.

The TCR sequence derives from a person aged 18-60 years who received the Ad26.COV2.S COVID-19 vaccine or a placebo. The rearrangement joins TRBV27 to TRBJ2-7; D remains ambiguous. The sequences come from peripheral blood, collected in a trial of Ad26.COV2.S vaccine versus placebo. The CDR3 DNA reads TGTGCCAGCAGTTTATCGGACGGAACCTACGAGCAGTACTTC. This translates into CASSLSDGTYEQYF.